What follows is one T cell receptor beta chain and its context. Participant-given clinical history determined each cohort assignment. The V gene end was trimmed by 6 bases and the J gene end by 5 bases; junction bases not matched to a gene: 14. This CDR3 has 16 amino acids. Germline CDR1 is MNHEY and CDR2 is SMNVEV (reference sequence). Generated by immunoSEQ multiplex PCR, the TCRdb table keeps only in-frame clones and is missing some. The sample has roughly 250,000 clones; 90% to 95% are singletons. These data come from a study of blood T cell repertoires in COVID-19. The chain links TRBV27 to TRBJ1-2; TRBD1 agrees at 8 bases. The TCR originated in a human donor in a cohort exposed to, infected with or recovered from COVID-19 (not recorded which). The donor label of this sample is uncertain. Sequenced input: PBMCs or T cells enriched from blood (not recorded which). The DNA of the CDR3 is TGTGCCAGCAGGGCGAGTTCCAAGACAGGGGCGTATGGCTACACCTTC. This sequence encodes CASRASSKTGAYGYTF.